This T cell receptor beta chain is drawn from a study of blood T cell repertoires in COVID-19. Study information: The origin of the acute and convalescent COVID-19 samples was the United States, Italy and Spain. Sources were T cells, B-cell-depleted T cells, or PBMCs; the material itself was cDNA or gDNA.

As processed by the authors: Estimates of nucleated cell counts were drawn from the amplification of reference gene primers. The assay was immunoSEQ multiplex PCR, and TCRdb's table has in-frame clones only and misses some. V, J and clone size are taken as reported in that table, and D and trimming were inferred from the DNA itself. The sample records tens of thousands of clones, about 80% being singletons. The CDR3 loop spans 16 amino acids. The junction had 9 bases not matched to a gene; V was cut back by 2 bases and J by 6 bases. Germline V gives CDR1 SGHAT, CDR2 FQNNGV. The rearrangement joins TRBV11-2 to TRBJ2-1; TRBD2 agrees at 8 bases. Source material: peripheral blood. This sequence was found in a man aged 65 to 79 with acute or convalescent COVID-19. The CDR3 here is CASSLLGTSGVNEQFF. The CDR3 DNA sequence: TGTGCCAGCAGCTTATTAGGTACTAGCGGAGTCAATGAGCAGTTCTTC.